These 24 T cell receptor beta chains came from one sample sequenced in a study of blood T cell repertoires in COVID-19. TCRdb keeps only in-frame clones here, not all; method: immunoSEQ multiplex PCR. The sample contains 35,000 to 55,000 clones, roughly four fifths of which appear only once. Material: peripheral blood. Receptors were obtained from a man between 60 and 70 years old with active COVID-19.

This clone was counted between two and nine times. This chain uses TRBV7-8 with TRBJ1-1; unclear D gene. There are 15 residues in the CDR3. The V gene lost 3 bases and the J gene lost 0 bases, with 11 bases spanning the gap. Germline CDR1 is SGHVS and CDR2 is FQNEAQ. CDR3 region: CASSFGLAVNTEAFF. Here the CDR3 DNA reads TGTGCCAGCAGCTTCGGACTAGCGGTGAACACTGAAGCTTTCTTT. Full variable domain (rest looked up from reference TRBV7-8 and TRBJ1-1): GAGVSQSPRYKVAKRGQDVALRCDPISGHVSLFWYQQALGQGPEFLTYFQNEAQLDKSGLPSDRFFAERPEGSVSTLKIQRTQQEDSAVYLCASSFGLAVNTEAFFGQGTRLTVV.

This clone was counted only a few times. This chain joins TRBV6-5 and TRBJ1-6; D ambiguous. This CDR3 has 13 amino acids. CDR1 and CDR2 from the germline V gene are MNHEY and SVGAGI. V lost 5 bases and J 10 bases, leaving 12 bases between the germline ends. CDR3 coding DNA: TGTGCCAGCAGTCCCACTGACTGGTCACCCCTCCACTTT. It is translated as CASSPTDWSPLHF.

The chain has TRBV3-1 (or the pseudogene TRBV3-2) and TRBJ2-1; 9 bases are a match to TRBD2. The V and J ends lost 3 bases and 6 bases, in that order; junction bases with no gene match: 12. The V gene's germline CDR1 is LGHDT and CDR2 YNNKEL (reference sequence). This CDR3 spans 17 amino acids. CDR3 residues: CASSHQGAGGLSNEQFF. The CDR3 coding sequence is TGTGCCAGCAGCCATCAGGGAGCGGGAGGCCTCTCCAATGAGCAGTTCTTC.

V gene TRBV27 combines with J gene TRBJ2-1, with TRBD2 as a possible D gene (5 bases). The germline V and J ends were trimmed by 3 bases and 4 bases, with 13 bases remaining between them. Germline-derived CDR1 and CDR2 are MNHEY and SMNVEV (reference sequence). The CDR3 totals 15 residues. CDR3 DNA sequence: TGTGCCAGCAGTTTGAAGGAGGTCGGGTACAATGAGCAGTTCTTC. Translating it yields CASSLKEVGYNEQFF.

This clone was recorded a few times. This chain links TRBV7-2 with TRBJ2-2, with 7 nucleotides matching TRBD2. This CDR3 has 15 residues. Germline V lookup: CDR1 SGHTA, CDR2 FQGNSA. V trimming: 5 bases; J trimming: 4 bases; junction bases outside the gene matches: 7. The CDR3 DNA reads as TGTGCCAGCAGCCCCCGGACTAGTTCCACCGGGGAGCTGTTTTTT. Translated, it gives CASSPRTSSTGELFF.

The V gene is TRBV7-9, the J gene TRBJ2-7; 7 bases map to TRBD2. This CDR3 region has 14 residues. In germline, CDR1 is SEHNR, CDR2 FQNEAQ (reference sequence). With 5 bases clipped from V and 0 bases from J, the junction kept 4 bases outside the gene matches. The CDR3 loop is CASSRGLDSYEQYF. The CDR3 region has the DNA TGTGCCAGCAGCAGAGGACTAGACTCCTACGAGCAGTACTTC.

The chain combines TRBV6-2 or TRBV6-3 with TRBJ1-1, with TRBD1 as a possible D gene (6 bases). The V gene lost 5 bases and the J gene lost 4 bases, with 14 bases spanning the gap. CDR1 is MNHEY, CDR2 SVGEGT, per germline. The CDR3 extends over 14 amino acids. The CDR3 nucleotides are TGTGCCAGCAGTCAACAGGGAGGGACCACTGAAGCTTTCTTT. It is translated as CASSQQGGTTEAFF.

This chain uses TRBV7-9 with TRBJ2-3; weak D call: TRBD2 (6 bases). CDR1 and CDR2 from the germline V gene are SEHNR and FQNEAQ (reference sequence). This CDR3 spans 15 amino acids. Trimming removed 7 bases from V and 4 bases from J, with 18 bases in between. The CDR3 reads CASISPAGGADTQYF. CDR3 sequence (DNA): TGTGCCAGCATCTCTCCCGCGGGCGGGGCAGATACGCAGTATTTT.

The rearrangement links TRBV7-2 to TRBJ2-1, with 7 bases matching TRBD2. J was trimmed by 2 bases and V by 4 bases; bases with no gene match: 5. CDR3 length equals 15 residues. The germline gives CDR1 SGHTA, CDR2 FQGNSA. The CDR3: CASSSTSRPYNEQFF. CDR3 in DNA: TGTGCCAGCAGCTCGACTAGCAGACCCTACAATGAGCAGTTCTTC.

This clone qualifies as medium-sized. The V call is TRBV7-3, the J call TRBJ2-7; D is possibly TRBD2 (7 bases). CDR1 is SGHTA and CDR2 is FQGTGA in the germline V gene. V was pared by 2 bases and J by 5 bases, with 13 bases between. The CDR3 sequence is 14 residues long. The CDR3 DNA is TGTGCCAGCAGCTTACTCGGGGGGCCGGACGAGCAGTACTTC. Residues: CASSLLGGPDEQYF.

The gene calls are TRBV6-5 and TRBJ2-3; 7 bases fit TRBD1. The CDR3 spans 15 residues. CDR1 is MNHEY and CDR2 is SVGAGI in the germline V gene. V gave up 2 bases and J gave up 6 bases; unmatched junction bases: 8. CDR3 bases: TGTGCCAGCAGTTACGAGACAGGGAGAGACGATACGCAGTATTTT. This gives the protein CASSYETGRDDTQYF.

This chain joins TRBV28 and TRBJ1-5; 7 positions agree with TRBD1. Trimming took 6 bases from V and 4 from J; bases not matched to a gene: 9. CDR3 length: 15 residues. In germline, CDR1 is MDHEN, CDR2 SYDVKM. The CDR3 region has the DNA TGTGCCAGCAGCGAGGGGGCTCGTGGTAATCAGCCCCAGCATTTT. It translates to CASSEGARGNQPQHF. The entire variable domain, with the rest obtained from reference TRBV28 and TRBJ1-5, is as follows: DVKVTQSSRYLVKRTGEKVFLECVQDMDHENMFWYRQDPGLGLRLIYFSYDVKMKEKGDIPEGYSVSREKKERFSLILESASTNQTSMYLCASSEGARGNQPQHFGDGTRLSIL.

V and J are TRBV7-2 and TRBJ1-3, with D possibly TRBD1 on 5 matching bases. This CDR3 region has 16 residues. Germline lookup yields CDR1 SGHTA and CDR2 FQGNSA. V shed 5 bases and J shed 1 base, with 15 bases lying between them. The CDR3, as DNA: TGTGCCAGCAGCCCAGATGTGGGGCCTTCTGGAAACACCATATATTTT. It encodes CASSPDVGPSGNTIYF.

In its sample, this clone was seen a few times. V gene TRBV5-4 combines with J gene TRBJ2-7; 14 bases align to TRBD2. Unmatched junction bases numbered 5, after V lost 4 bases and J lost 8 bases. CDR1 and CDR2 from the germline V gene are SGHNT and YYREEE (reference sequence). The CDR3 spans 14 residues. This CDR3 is CASSTGLAGEKQYF. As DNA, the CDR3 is TGTGCCAGCAGCACGGGACTAGCGGGAGAAAAGCAGTACTTC.

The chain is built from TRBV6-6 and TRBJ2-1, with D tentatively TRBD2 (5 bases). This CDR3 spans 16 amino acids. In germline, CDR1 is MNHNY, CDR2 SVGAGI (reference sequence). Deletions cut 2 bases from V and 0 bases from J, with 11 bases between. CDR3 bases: TGTGCCAGCAGTTACGGGAGTTCGAGCTCCTACAATGAGCAGTTCTTC. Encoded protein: CASSYGSSSSYNEQFF.

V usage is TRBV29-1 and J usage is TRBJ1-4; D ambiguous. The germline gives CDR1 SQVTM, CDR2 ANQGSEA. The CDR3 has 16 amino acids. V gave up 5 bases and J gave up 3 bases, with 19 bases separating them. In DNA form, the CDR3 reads TGCAGCGTTCGGGGAACTCGGCCGATCCCTAATGAAAAACTGTTTTTT. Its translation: CSVRGTRPIPNEKLFF.

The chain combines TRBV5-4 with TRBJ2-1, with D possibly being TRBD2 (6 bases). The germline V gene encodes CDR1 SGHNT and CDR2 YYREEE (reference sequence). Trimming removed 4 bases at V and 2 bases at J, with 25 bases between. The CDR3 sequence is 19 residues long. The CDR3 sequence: CASSILFEVSGPAYNEQFF. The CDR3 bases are TGTGCCAGCAGCATCCTCTTTGAAGTTAGCGGTCCTGCCTACAATGAGCAGTTCTTC.

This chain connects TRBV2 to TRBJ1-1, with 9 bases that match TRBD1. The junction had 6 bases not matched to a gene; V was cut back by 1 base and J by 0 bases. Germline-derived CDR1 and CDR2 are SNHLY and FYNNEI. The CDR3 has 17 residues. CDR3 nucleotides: TGTGCCAGCAGTGAAGGTGGGACAGGGATTTTGAACACTGAAGCTTTCTTT. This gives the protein CASSEGGTGILNTEAFF.

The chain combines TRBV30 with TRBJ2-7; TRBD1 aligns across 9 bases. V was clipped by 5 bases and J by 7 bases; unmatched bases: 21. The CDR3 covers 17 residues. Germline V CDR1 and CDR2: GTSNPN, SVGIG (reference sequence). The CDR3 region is CAWQRGTQGANLREQYF. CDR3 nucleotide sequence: TGTGCCTGGCAAAGGGGGACACAGGGGGCGAATCTTCGAGAGCAGTACTTC.

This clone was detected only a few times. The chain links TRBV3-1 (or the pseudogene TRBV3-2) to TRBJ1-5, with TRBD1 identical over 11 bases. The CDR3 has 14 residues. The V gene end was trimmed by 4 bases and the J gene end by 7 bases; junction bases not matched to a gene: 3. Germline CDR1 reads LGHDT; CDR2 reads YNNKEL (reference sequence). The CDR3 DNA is TGTGCCAGCAGCCGGGACAGGGGGGGCCAGCCCCAGCATTTT. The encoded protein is CASSRDRGGQPQHF.

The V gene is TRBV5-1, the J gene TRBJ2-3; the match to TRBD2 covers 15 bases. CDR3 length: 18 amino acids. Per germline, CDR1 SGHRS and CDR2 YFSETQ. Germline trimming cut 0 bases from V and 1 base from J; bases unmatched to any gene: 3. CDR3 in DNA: TGCGCCAGCAGCTTGGGGGGACTAGCGGGAGGAGGCACAGATACGCAGTATTTT. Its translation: CASSLGGLAGGGTDTQYF.

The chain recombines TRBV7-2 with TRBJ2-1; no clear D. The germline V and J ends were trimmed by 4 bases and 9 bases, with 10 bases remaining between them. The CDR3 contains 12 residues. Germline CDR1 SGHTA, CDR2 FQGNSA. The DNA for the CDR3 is TGTGCCAGCAGCTCAGGCGTCCGTGAGCAGTTCTTC. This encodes CASSSGVREQFF.

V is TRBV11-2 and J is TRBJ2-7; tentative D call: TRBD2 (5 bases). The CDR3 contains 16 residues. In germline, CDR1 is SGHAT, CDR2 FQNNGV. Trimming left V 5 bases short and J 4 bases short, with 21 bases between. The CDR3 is CASSPHTVTGFYEQYF. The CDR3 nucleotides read TGTGCCAGCAGCCCTCACACCGTAACGGGGTTTTACGAGCAGTACTTC.

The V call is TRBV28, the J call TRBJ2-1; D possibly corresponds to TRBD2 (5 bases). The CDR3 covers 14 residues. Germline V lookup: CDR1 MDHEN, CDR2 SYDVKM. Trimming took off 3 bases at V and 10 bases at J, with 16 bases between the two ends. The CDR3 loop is CASSLLRGRVEQFF. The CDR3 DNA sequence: TGTGCCAGCAGTTTGCTCCGAGGGCGGGTCGAGCAGTTCTTC.